Below, one T cell receptor beta chain is given with its context. TCRdb's copy holds only in-frame clones and misses some; the assay was immunoSEQ multiplex PCR. The sample holds roughly 310,000 clones, under 90% seen once. This specimen comes from a study of blood T cell repertoires in COVID-19. Seattle participants joined during active infection and were tracked over time. Germline V gene sequence: CDR1 SEHNR, CDR2 FQNEAQ (reference sequence). This CDR3 spans 15 amino acids. With V trimmed by 1 base and J by 3 bases, 3 bases remained unmatched. Sequences were obtained from peripheral blood. The receptor comes from a woman in her 30s with COVID-19, enrolled during active disease. The rearrangement uses TRBV7-9 and TRBJ2-5, with 9 bases aligning to TRBD2. CDR3 nucleotide sequence: TGTGCCAGCAGCTTAGAGAGACTAGCGGAAGAGACCCAGTACTTC. Translation gives CASSLERLAEETQYF.